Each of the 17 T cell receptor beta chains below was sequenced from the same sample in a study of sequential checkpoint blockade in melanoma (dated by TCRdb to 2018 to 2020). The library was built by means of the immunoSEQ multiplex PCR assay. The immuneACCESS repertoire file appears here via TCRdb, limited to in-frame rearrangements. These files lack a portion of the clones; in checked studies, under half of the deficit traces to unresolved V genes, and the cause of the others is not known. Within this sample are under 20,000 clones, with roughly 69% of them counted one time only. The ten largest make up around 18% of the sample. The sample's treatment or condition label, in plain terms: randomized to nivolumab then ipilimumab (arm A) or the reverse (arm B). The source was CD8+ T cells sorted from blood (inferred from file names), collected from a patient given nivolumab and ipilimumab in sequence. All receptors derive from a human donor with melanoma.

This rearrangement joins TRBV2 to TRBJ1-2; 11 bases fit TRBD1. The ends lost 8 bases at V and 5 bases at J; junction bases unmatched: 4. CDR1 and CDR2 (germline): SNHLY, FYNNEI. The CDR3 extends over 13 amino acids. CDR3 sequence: CASSGTGGYGYTF. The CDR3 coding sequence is TGTGCCAGCTCCGGGACAGGGGGATATGGCTACACCTTC.

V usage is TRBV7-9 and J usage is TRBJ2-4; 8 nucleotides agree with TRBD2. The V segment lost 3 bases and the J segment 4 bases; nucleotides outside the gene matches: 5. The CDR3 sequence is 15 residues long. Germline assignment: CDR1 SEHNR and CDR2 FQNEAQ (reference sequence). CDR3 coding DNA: TGTGCCAGCAGCTTCGGCGCGGGGGGAAAAAACATTCAGTACTTC. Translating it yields CASSFGAGGKNIQYF.

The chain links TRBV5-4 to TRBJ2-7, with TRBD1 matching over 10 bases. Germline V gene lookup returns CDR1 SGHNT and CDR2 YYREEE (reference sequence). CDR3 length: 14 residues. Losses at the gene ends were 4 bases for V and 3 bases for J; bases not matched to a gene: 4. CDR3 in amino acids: CASSAGQGGYEQYF. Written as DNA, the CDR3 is TGTGCCAGCAGCGCAGGACAGGGGGGCTACGAGCAGTACTTC.

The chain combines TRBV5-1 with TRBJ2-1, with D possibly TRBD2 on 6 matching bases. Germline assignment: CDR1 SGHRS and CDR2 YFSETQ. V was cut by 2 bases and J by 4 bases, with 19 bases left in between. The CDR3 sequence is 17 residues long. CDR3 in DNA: TGCGCCAGCAGCTTACCGGGGACGCTTGGGGGGTACAATGAGCAGTTCTTC. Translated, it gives CASSLPGTLGGYNEQFF.

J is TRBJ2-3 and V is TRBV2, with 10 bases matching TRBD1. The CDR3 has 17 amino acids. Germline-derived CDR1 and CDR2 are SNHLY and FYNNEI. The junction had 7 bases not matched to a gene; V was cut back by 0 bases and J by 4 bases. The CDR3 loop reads CASSEAPGTGVADTQYF. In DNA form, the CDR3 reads TGTGCCAGCAGTGAAGCACCCGGGACAGGGGTGGCAGATACGCAGTATTTT.

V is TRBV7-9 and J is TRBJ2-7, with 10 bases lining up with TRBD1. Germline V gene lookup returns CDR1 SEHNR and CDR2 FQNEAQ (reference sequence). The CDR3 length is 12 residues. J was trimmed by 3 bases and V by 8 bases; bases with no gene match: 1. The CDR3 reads CASRTGGYEQYF. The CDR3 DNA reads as TGTGCCAGCCGGACAGGGGGCTACGAGCAGTACTTC.

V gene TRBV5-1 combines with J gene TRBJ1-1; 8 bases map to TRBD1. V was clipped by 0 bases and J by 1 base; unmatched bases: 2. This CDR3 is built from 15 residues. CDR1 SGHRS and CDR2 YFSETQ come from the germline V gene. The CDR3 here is CASSLVQGANTEAFF. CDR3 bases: TGCGCCAGCAGCTTGGTGCAGGGGGCGAACACTGAAGCTTTCTTT.

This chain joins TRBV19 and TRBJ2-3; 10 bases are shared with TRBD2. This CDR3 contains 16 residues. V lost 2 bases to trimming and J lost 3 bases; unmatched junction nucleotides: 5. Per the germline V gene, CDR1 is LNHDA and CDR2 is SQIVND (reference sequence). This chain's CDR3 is CASSILAGEGTDTQYF. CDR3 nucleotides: TGTGCCAGTAGTATACTAGCGGGAGAAGGGACAGATACGCAGTATTTT.

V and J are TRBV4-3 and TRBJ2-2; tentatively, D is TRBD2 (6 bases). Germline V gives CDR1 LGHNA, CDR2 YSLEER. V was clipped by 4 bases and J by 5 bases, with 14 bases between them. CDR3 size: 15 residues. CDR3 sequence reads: CASSPDGRSTGELFF. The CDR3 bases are TGCGCCAGCAGCCCGGACGGGAGATCTACCGGGGAGCTGTTTTTT.

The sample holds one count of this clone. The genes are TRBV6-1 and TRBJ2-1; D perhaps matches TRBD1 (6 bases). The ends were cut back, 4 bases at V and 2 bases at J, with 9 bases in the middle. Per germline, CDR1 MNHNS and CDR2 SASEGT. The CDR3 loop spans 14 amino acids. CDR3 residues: CASSARGPYNEQFF. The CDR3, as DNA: TGTGCCAGCAGTGCCAGGGGCCCCTACAATGAGCAGTTCTTC.

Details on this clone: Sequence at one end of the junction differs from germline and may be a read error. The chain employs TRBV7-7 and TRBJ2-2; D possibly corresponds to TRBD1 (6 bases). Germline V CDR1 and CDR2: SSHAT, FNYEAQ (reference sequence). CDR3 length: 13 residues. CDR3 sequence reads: CASIRQGPGELFF. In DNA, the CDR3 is TGTGCTAGCATCCGGCAGGGGCCCGGGGAGCTGTTTTTT.

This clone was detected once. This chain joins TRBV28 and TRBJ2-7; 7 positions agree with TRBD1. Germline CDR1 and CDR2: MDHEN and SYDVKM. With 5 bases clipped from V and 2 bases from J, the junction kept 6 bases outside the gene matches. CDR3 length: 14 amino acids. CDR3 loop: CASSMTGIAYEQYF. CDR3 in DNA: TGTGCCAGCAGTATGACAGGGATAGCCTACGAGCAGTACTTC.

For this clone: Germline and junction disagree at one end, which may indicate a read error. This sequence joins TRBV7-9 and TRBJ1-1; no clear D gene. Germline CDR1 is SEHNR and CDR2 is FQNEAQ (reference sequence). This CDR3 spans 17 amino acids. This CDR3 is CASSLARMAGGNAEAFF. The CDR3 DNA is TGTGCCAGCAGCTTAGCGAGAATGGCGGGTGGGAACGCTGAAGCTTTCTTT.

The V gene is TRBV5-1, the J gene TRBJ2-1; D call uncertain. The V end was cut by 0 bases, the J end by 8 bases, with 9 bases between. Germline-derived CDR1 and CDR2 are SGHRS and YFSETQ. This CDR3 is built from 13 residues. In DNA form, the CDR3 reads TGCGCCAGCAGCTTGGGGGCCTCCGATGAGCAGTTCTTC. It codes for CASSLGASDEQFF.

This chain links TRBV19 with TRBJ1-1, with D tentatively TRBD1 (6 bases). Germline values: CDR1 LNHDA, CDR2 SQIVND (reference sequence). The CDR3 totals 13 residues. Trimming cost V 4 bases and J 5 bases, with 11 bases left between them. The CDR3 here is CASSTGARTEAFF. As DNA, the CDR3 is TGTGCCAGTAGTACAGGGGCGAGGACTGAAGCTTTCTTT.

CDR3: CASSPSLPGELFF. CDR3 nucleotide sequence: TGCGCCAGCAGTCCCTCCCTTCCCGGGGAGCTGTTTTTT. The V call is TRBV10-2, the J call TRBJ2-2; D is uncertain. The CDR3 runs to 13 residues. Trimming stripped 5 bases from V and 6 bases from J, with 10 bases between. CDR1 is WSHSY and CDR2 is SAAADI in the germline V gene.

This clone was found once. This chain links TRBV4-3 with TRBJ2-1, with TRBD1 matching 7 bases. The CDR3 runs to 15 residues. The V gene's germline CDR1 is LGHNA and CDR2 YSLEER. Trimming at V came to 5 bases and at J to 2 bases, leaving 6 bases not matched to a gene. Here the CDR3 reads CASSFDRDPYNEQFF. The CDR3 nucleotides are TGCGCCAGCAGCTTCGACAGGGACCCCTACAATGAGCAGTTCTTC.